A single TCR beta chain is shown here with its context. Its antigen remains unidentified. No base-level quality is on record; no much larger clone is a single base apart. The library relied on the immunoSEQ multiplex PCR assay. TCRdb stores this immuneACCESS table with in-frame sequences only. Part of the clones is absent; in the studies checked, under half of the shortfall reflects unresolved V genes, and no reason is known for the rest. The sample yields approximately 81,000 clones; around 96% were counted once. Roughly 0.34% of the sample is taken by the ten largest. This entry belongs to a study of technical replicates of blood from a handful of donors (TCRdb year 2017). The germline V gene encodes CDR1 SGHRS and CDR2 YFSETQ. The cysteine opens and the phenylalanine closes a CDR3 of 13 amino acids. Only the CDR3 DNA stays, 39 bases, in frame from base 1. V loses 0 bases of germline sequence and J loses 9 bases, and the interval between the two ends is 10 bases.

The TCR comes from a human donor in good health. Sequenced sample: T cells isolated from PBMCs. The rearranged segments are TRBV5-1 and TRBJ2-1, with an unclear D gene assignment. The CDR3 in this case is CASSLGAKPEQFF. The sequenced DNA: TGCGCCAGCAGCTTGGGGGCTAAGCCTGAGCAGTTCTTC.